This T cell receptor beta chain was retrieved from a study of cytomegalovirus exposure and HLA in healthy donors. The CDR3 runs 17 residues. Germline V gene data show CDR1 as MNHEY and CDR2 as SMNVEV (reference sequence). Germline trimming cut 5 bases from V and 1 base from J; bases unmatched to any gene: 6. With 60 Vbeta and 13 Jbeta primers, the PCR was carried out. Produced via immunoSEQ multiplex PCR; TCRdb's table is partial and in-frame only. The repertoire holds more than 110,000 clones, with roughly 80% as singletons. This receptor was obtained from a man aged 40-49 years in good health and CMV-seropositive. The sample taken for sequencing was PBMCs. The chain couples TRBV27 to TRBJ1-6, with 9 positions matching TRBD1. Here the CDR3 reads CASSLQGARSYNSPLHF. In DNA form, the CDR3 reads TGTGCCAGCAGTCTACAGGGGGCGCGTTCCTATAATTCACCCCTCCACTTT.